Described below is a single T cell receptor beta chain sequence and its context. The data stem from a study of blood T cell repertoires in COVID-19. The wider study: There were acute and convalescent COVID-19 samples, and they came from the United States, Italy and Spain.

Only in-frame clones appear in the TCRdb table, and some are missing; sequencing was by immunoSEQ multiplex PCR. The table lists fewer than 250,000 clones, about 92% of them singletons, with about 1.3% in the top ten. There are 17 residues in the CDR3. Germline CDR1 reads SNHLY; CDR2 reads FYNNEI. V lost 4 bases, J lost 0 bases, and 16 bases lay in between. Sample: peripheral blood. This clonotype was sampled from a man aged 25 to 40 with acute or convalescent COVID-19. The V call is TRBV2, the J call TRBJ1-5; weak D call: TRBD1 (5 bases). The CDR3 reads CASSVRSGWNSNQPQHF. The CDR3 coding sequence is TGTGCCAGCAGTGTACGGTCAGGGTGGAATAGCAATCAGCCCCAGCATTTT.